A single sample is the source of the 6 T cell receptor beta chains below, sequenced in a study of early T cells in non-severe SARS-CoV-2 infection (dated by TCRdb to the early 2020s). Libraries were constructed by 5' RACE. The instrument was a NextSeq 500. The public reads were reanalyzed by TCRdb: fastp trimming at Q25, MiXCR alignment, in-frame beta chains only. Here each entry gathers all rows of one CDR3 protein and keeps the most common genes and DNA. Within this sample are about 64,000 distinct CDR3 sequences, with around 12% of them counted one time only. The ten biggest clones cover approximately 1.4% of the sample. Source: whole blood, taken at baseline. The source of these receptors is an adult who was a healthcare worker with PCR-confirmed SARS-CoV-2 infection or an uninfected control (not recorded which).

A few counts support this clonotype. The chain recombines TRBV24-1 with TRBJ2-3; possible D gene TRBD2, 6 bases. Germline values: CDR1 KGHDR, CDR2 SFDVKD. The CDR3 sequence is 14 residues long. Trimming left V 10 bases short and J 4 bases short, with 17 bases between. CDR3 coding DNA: TGTGCCACGCAGCAAGCGGGCGAAGCAGATACGCAGTATTTT. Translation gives CATQQAGEADTQYF.

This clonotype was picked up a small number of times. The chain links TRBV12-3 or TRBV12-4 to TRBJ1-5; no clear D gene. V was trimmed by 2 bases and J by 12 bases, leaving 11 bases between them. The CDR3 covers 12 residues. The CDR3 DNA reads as TGTGCCAGCAGTTTAAAGGGTCGGTACCAGCATTTT. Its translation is CASSLKGRYQHF.

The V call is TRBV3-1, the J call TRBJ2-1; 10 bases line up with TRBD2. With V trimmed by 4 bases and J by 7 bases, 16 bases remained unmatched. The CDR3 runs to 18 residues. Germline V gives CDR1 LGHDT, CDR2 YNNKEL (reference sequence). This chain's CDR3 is CASSRSASGRSGGNEQFF. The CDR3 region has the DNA TGTGCCAGCAGCCGTTCGGCTAGCGGGAGAAGCGGCGGGAATGAGCAGTTCTTC.

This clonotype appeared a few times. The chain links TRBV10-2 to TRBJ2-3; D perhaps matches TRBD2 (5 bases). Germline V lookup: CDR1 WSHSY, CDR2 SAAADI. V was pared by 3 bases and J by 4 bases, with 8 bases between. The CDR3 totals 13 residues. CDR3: CASSDGSPDTQYF. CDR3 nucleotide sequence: TGCGCCAGCAGTGATGGGAGTCCAGATACGCAGTATTTT.

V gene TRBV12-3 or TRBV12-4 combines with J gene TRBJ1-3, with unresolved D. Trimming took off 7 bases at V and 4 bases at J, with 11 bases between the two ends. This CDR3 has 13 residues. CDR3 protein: CASTYTEGNTIYF. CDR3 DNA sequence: TGTGCCAGCACTTACACCGAGGGAAACACCATATATTTT.

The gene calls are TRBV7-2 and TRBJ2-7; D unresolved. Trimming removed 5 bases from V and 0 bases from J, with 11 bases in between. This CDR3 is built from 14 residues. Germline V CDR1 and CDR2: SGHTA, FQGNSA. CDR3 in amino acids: CASSQGHSSYEQYF. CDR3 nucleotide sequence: TGTGCCAGCAGCCAAGGTCACAGCTCCTACGAGCAGTACTTC. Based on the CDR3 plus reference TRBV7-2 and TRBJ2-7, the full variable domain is GAGVSQSPSNKVTEKGKDVELRCDPISGHTALYWYRQSLGQGLEFLIYFQGNSAPDKSGLPSDRFSAERTGGSVSTLTIQRTQQEDSAVYLCASSQGHSSYEQYFGPGTRLTVT.